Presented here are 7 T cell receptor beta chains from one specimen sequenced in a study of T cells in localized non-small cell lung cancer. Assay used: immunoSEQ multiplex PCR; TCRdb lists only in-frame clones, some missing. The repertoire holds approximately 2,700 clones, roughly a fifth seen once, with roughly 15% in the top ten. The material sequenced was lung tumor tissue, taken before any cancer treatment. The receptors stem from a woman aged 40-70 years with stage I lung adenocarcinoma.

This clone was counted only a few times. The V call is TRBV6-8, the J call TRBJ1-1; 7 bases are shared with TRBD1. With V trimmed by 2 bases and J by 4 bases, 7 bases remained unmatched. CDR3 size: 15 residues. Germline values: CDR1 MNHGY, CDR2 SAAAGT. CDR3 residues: CASSYDDRVATEAFF. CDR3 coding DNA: TGTGCCAGCAGTTACGACGACAGGGTGGCCACTGAAGCTTTCTTT.

The CDR3 region is CASSQALGDGATEAFF. The CDR3 nucleotides read TGTGCCAGCAGCCAAGCTTTGGGAGACGGGGCCACTGAAGCTTTCTTT. The chain carries TRBV11-3 and TRBJ1-1; maybe TRBD1 (5 bases). The CDR3 has 16 residues. The V and J ends lost 5 bases and 4 bases respectively, with 20 bases between them. Germline-derived CDR1 and CDR2 are SGHNT and YENEEA. Full variable domain (missing parts from reference TRBV11-3 and TRBJ1-1): EAGVVQSPRYKIIEKKQPVAFWCNPISGHNTLYWYLQNLGQGPELLIRYENEEAVDDSQLPKDRFSAERLKGVDSTLKIQPAELGDSAVYLCASSQALGDGATEAFFGQGTRLTVV.

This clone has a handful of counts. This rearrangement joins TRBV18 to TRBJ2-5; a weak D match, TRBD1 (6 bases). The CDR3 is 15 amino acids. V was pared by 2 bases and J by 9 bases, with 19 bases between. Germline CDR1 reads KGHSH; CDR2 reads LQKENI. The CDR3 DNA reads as TGTGCCAGCTCACCAAAGGAGAGCAGGGGATTGCCCCAGTACTTC. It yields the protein CASSPKESRGLPQYF.

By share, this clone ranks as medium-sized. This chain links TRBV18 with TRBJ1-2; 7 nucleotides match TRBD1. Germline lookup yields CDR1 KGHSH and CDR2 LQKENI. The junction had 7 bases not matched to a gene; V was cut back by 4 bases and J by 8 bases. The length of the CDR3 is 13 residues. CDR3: CASSRQGSRGYTF. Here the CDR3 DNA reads TGTGCCAGCTCACGACAGGGAAGTCGCGGCTACACCTTC. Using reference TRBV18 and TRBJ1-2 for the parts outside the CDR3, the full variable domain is NAGVMQNPRHLVRRRGQEARLRCSPMKGHSHVYWYRQLPEEGLKFMVYLQKENIIDESGMPKERFSAEFPKEGPSILRIQQVVRGDSAAYFCASSRQGSRGYTFGSGTRLTVV.

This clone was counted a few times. The CDR3: CSVERGAREQYF. The CDR3 DNA is TGCAGCGTTGAACGGGGGGCCAGGGAGCAGTACTTC. The chain has TRBV29-1 and TRBJ2-7; the D gene is possibly TRBD2 (7 bases). Germline-derived CDR1 and CDR2 are SQVTM and ANQGSEA. V lost 2 bases and J 7 bases, leaving 12 bases between the germline ends. This CDR3 has 12 residues.

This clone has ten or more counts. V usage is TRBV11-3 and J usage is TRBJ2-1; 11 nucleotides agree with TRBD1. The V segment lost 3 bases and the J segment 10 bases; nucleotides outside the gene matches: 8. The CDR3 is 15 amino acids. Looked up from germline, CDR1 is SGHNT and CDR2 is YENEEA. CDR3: CASSFTGQGAGEQFF. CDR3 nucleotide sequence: TGTGCCAGCAGCTTTACAGGACAGGGGGCAGGGGAGCAGTTCTTC.

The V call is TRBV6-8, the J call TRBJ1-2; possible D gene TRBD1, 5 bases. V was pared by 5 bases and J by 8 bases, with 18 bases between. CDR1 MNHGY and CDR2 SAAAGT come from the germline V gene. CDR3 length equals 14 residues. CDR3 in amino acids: CASSDNRGRRGYTF. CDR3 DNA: TGTGCCAGCAGTGATAACCGGGGCCGTCGGGGCTACACCTTC.